The clone carrying this T cell receptor beta chain has just a few counts. Antigen unknown. A patient was excluded if there was uncontrolled infection, other autoimmune disease, pregnancy or lactation. Before ophthalmopathy appeared, progressors gave blood at initial hyperthyroidism diagnosis. TCR beta CDR3 sequences were amplified from RNA transcripts. TCR CDR3 regions were first amplified by RT-PCR with HTBI primers. TCRdb independently ran MiXCR on the multiplex PCR reads; one entry per CDR3 protein. The table lists approximately 360,000 distinct CDR3 sequences, 15% to 18% of them singletons. The entry originates in a study of T cells in Graves' hyperthyroidism and ophthalmopathy. Findings and caveats of the study: Ophthalmopathy was told apart from stable hyperthyroidism by a 13 V-J model.

Germline CDR1 and CDR2: MNHEY and SVGAGI. CDR3 length equals 16 residues. The ends were cut back, 2 bases at V and 6 bases at J, with 14 bases in the middle. The V and J genes are TRBV6-5 and TRBJ1-6; D is unclear. The clonotype originates from a woman under 30 with Graves' hyperthyroidism that later progressed to Graves' ophthalmopathy. Specimen: blood. The CDR3 protein is CASSYAGPRVNSPLHF. DNA for the CDR3: TGTGCCAGCAGTTACGCCGGACCCCGGGTTAATTCACCCCTCCACTTT.